This TCR beta chain emerged from a study of T cell clones after liver transplantation. At the level of the study: Graft-donor-reactive sequences were compared with third-party-reactive TCRbeta sequences from pre-transplant mixed lymphocyte reactions. Subjects received no induction therapy and standard immunosuppression until randomization at 12-24 months post-transplant. Study-level results: Conclusions were preliminary, with small, heterogeneous patient groups. A significant post-transplant drop in circulating graft-donor-reactive CD4 TCRbeta sequences occurred in most of the 8 subjects.

Profiling relied on immunoSEQ multiplex PCR, and the TCRdb table lists in-frame clones only, not all of them. The repertoire holds around 110,000 clones, with less than 95% as singletons. This CDR3 has 14 amino acids. Per germline, CDR1 SGHKS and CDR2 YYEKEE (reference sequence). The V end lost 4 bases, the J end lost 4 bases, and 14 bases lay between the germline ends. A single count supports this clone. The antigen remains undetermined. This receptor was identified in a human patient who received a liver transplant. Some of the T cells may derive from the graft donor. This material consisted of CD4+ T cells from blood, taken 12 months after liver transplant. V is TRBV5-5 and J is TRBJ1-2; D unclear. The CDR3, as DNA: TGTGCCAGCAGCCCGATCTCAAATACCTATGGCTACACCTTC. Translating gives CASSPISNTYGYTF.